These 16 T cell receptor beta chains originate from one sample sequenced in a study of blood T cell repertoires in COVID-19. This table comes from immunoSEQ multiplex PCR, and its TCRdb copy is limited to in-frame clones, with some not included. The sample holds about 280,000 clones; about 85% are singletons and the top ten take about 14%. Sequenced input: peripheral blood. The receptors come from a human donor in a cohort sampled during active COVID-19.

This clone was found once. The chain recombines TRBV29-1 with TRBJ1-4, with D uncertain. The V and J ends lost 4 bases and 7 bases respectively, with 13 bases between them. The CDR3 has 13 residues. Germline CDR1 SQVTM, CDR2 ANQGSEA. The CDR3 loop is CSVASNEGEKLFF. In DNA form, the CDR3 reads TGCAGCGTTGCATCCAACGAGGGTGAAAAACTGTTTTTT. Looking up the rest from reference TRBV29-1 and TRBJ1-4 gives the full variable domain: SAVISQKPSRDICQRGTSLTIQCQVDSQVTMMFWYRQQPGQSLTLIATANQGSEATYESGFVIDKFPISRPNLTFSTLTVSNMSPEDSSIYLCSVASNEGEKLFFGSGTQLSVL.

The chain is built from TRBV5-6 and TRBJ2-2; maybe TRBD1 (6 bases). The CDR3 is made up of 14 amino acids. Germline V gene data show CDR1 as SGHDT and CDR2 as YYEEEE. The ends were cut back, 3 bases at V and 6 bases at J, with 12 bases in the middle. CDR3 sequence reads: CASSWGTTAGELFF. The CDR3 nucleotides are TGTGCCAGCAGCTGGGGGACAACCGCCGGGGAGCTGTTTTTT.

This chain connects TRBV7-8 to TRBJ2-2; D is possibly TRBD2 (6 bases). This CDR3 has 14 residues. Germline assignment: CDR1 SGHVS and CDR2 FQNEAQ. Trimming cost V 5 bases and J 5 bases, with 12 bases left between them. CDR3 nucleotides: TGTGCCAGCAGCCTATTGACTAGTACCGGGGAGCTGTTTTTT. The encoded protein is CASSLLTSTGELFF.

The chain combines TRBV6-5 with TRBJ2-1; TRBD2 matches 10 bases. Germline trimming cut 4 bases from V and 6 bases from J; bases unmatched to any gene: 9. The CDR3 is 16 residues long. The V gene's germline CDR1 is MNHEY and CDR2 SVGAGI. CDR3 in DNA: TGTGCCAGCAGTTGGGTGAGGGCTAGCGGGAGCAATGAGCAGTTCTTC. Its protein product is CASSWVRASGSNEQFF.

The chain carries TRBV6-5 and TRBJ1-5; unclear D gene. The CDR3 runs to 14 residues. Germline V gene sequence: CDR1 MNHEY, CDR2 SVGAGI. The V end lost 0 bases, the J end lost 6 bases, and 9 bases lay between the germline ends. The CDR3 region is CASSYSPVSQPQHF. CDR3 coding DNA: TGTGCCAGCAGTTACTCCCCTGTATCTCAGCCCCAGCATTTT.

The chain is built from TRBV10-3 and TRBJ2-1; perhaps TRBD1 as D (6 bases). The CDR3 runs 14 residues. Germline V gene data show CDR1 as ENHRY and CDR2 as SYGVKD. V was cut by 11 bases and J by 13 bases, with 27 bases left in between. The CDR3, as DNA: TGTGCCGCGGGCTCCCCGGGACACCGAGGGTTACAGTTCTTC. Its protein is CAAGSPGHRGLQFF.

The V and J genes are TRBV3-1 (or the pseudogene TRBV3-2) and TRBJ2-3; 10 bases match TRBD2. The length of the CDR3 is 15 residues. CDR1 and CDR2 (germline): LGHDT, YNNKEL (reference sequence). With 4 bases clipped from V and 6 bases from J, the junction kept 7 bases outside the gene matches. Here the CDR3 reads CASSPSFSGGDTQYF. CDR3 coding DNA: TGTGCCAGCAGCCCCTCGTTTAGCGGGGGGGATACGCAGTATTTT.

V and J are TRBV18 and TRBJ2-1; 10 bases match TRBD1. J gave up 4 bases and V 4 bases, and 16 bases lay outside the gene matches. The CDR3 has 19 amino acids. Germline CDR1 is KGHSH and CDR2 is LQKENI. The DNA for the CDR3 is TGTGCCAGCTCACTGCTGACAGGGGGCGATTCATTTTCTTACAATGAGCAGTTCTTC. It codes for CASSLLTGGDSFSYNEQFF. Combining the CDR3 with reference TRBV18 and TRBJ2-1 gives the whole variable domain NAGVMQNPRHLVRRRGQEARLRCSPMKGHSHVYWYRQLPEEGLKFMVYLQKENIIDESGMPKERFSAEFPKEGPSILRIQQVVRGDSAAYFCASSLLTGGDSFSYNEQFFGPGTRLTVL.

The V gene is TRBV5-1, the J gene TRBJ1-1; no firm D call. V lost 2 bases to trimming and J lost 3 bases, with 11 bases between them. Germline assignment: CDR1 SGHRS and CDR2 YFSETQ. This CDR3 region has 14 residues. CDR3 residues: CASSFSGSDTEAFF. CDR3 nucleotide sequence: TGCGCCAGCAGCTTCAGCGGAAGCGACACTGAAGCTTTCTTT. Full variable domain (remainder filled in from reference TRBV5-1 and TRBJ1-1): KAGVTQTPRYLIKTRGQQVTLSCSPISGHRSVSWYQQTPGQGLQFLFEYFSETQRNKGNFPGRFSGRQFSNSRSEMNVSTLELGDSALYLCASSFSGSDTEAFFGQGTRLTVV.

The chain couples TRBV5-1 to TRBJ2-7; D is perhaps TRBD1 (6 bases). CDR1 and CDR2 (germline): SGHRS, YFSETQ. The CDR3 covers 15 residues. Trimming cost V 4 bases and J 6 bases, with 20 bases left between them. CDR3 in DNA: TGCGCCAGCAGCATCTCAGGGACACGTTTCGGCGAGCAGTACTTC. This translates into CASSISGTRFGEQYF.

The V and J genes are TRBV18 and TRBJ1-2, with 10 nucleotides matching TRBD1. The trim removed 7 bases at V and 4 bases at J, leaving 12 bases unmatched. The CDR3 spans 16 residues. Germline CDR1 is KGHSH and CDR2 is LQKENI. CDR3 sequence (DNA): TGTGCCAGCTTCCCGGGACAGGGGCCCCGGGGCTATGGCTACACCTTC. This sequence encodes CASFPGQGPRGYGYTF.

The V gene is TRBV4-2, the J gene TRBJ1-2; 9 bases match TRBD1. The CDR3 covers 18 residues. J gave up 1 base and V 0 bases, and 9 bases lay outside the gene matches. Germline CDR1 and CDR2: LGHNA and YNFKEQ. The CDR3 region is CASSQEGRGTGLNYGYTF. The CDR3 region has the DNA TGTGCCAGCAGCCAAGAGGGGAGGGGGACAGGGCTTAACTATGGCTACACCTTC.

This clone was counted between two and nine times. CDR3 amino acids: CASSPQGTGPYEQYF. The CDR3 nucleotides read TGTGCCAGCAGCCCCCAGGGGACAGGGCCCTACGAGCAGTACTTC. J is TRBJ2-7 and V is TRBV7-6, with 9 bases aligning to TRBD1. Trimming cost V 5 bases and J 2 bases; bases outside gene matches: 7. CDR3 length: 15 residues. Looked up from germline, CDR1 is SGHVS and CDR2 is FNYEAQ.

The chain uses TRBV15 and TRBJ2-7; the match to TRBD2 covers 12 bases. Unmatched junction bases numbered 2, after V lost 1 base and J lost 4 bases. Per the germline V gene, CDR1 is LNHNV and CDR2 is YYDKDF (reference sequence). The CDR3 is 15 amino acids. CDR3 sequence: CATSRATSGRYEQYF. The CDR3 nucleotides are TGTGCCACCAGCAGAGCGACTAGCGGGAGATACGAGCAGTACTTC.

This chain uses TRBV24-1 with TRBJ1-1; no clear D gene. Trimming stripped 9 bases from V and 4 bases from J, with 5 bases between. CDR1 KGHDR and CDR2 SFDVKD come from the germline V gene. The length of the CDR3 is 10 residues. CDR3 bases: TGTGCCACCTACGGCACTGAAGCTTTCTTT. Translated: CATYGTEAFF.

The genes are TRBV14 and TRBJ2-1, with D possibly being TRBD1 (6 bases). V was shortened by 1 base and J by 13 bases, with 11 bases between the two germline ends. CDR1 is SGHDN, CDR2 FVKESK, per germline. The CDR3 totals 12 residues. CDR3 protein: CASSQGRGSQFF. CDR3 nucleotide sequence: TGTGCCAGCAGCCAAGGAAGGGGGTCTCAGTTCTTC. The whole variable domain, remainder taken from reference TRBV14 and TRBJ2-1, is EAGVTQFPSHSVIEKGQTVTLRCDPISGHDNLYWYRRVMGKEIKFLLHFVKESKQDESGMPNNRFLAERTGGTYSTLKVQPAELEDSGVYFCASSQGRGSQFFGPGTRLTVL.